Sequencing of this T cell receptor beta chain was carried out in a study of cytomegalovirus exposure and HLA in healthy donors. PCR was performed using 60 Vbeta and 13 Jbeta primers. Here immunoSEQ multiplex PCR was the method, and the copy in TCRdb shows in-frame clones only, minus some. The sample records tens of thousands of clones, 75% to 85% being singletons. About this clone: Its antigen is not identified.

This CDR3 region has 13 residues. The trim removed 6 bases at V and 3 bases at J, leaving 1 base unmatched. Germline V lookup: CDR1 SNHLY, CDR2 FYNNEI. Notes on the study in general: For TCR beta chains, V- and J-gene trimming was later linked to a missense DCLRE1C variant. A few V segments could not be told apart, such as TRBV6-2 and TRBV6-3, and were left out. Reportedly, a later analysis found an Asian-associated ancestry cluster had fewer N-insertions than the approximately 700-donor mean.

Among the donors, all were healthy bone marrow donors. This TCR was recovered from a woman between 35 and 50 years old in good health and CMV-seronegative. The rearrangement links TRBV2 to TRBJ1-2; 10 positions match TRBD1. Sequencing used PBMCs. CDR3 nucleotide sequence: TGTGCCAGCAGGGGGACAGGGGACTATGGCTACACCTTC. Residues: CASRGTGDYGYTF.